The 4 T cell receptor beta chains presented below share a single source sample, sequenced in a study of cytomegalovirus exposure and HLA in healthy donors (dated by TCRdb to about 2017). Library generation was performed with the immunoSEQ multiplex PCR assay. For the multiplex PCR, a mixture combining 60 forward primers for TCR Vbeta segments and 13 reverse primers for TCR Jbeta segments was used. The immuneACCESS repertoire file appears here via TCRdb, limited to in-frame rearrangements. These files lack a portion of the clones; in checked studies, under half of the deficit traces to unresolved V genes, and the cause of the others is not known. Recorded for this sample are some 150,000 clones; over 75% of them occurred a single time. In total, the top ten clones hold 1.2% of the sample. The specimen was PBMCs. The receptors were gathered from a female donor in good health and CMV-seronegative.

The V gene is TRBV5-6, the J gene TRBJ1-5; D uncertain. Germline-derived CDR1 and CDR2 are SGHDT and YYEEEE. The ends were cut back, 2 bases at V and 5 bases at J, with 8 bases in the middle. The CDR3 consists of 13 residues. CDR3 sequence: CASSFQEDQPQHF. The CDR3 bases are TGTGCCAGCAGCTTCCAAGAGGATCAGCCCCAGCATTTT.

The rearrangement links TRBV28 to TRBJ2-1; D remains unclear. The germline V gene has CDR1 MDHEN and CDR2 SYDVKM. The CDR3 spans 12 residues. V was clipped by 3 bases and J by 3 bases, with 3 bases between them. In nucleotides, the CDR3 is TGTGCCAGCAGTTTCCTCTACAATGAGCAGTTCTTC. As protein: CASSFLYNEQFF.

This chain links TRBV11-3 with TRBJ1-1; D is ambiguous. Germline CDR1 reads SGHNT; CDR2 reads YENEEA. This CDR3 is built from 11 residues. Deletions cut 5 bases from V and 7 bases from J, with 8 bases between. Written as DNA, the CDR3 is TGTGCCAGCAGCCCCCTTCTTGAAGCTTTCTTT. Its translation is CASSPLLEAFF.

The gene calls are TRBV30 and TRBJ2-2; D remains unclear. The length of the CDR3 is 13 residues. Looked up from germline, CDR1 is GTSNPN and CDR2 is SVGIG (reference sequence). V was clipped by 1 base and J by 3 bases, with 6 bases between them. CDR3 amino acids: CAWSGLHTGELFF. Written as DNA, the CDR3 is TGTGCCTGGAGTGGGCTGCACACCGGGGAGCTGTTTTTT.